The 22 T cell receptor beta chains below were found in one sample sequenced in a study of identical twins. MiXCR was run by TCRdb on the 5' RACE reads, yielding one entry per CDR3 protein. The data hold some 1,700,000 distinct CDR3 sequences, with less than 35% observed a single time. Sequencing was performed on cord blood. These receptors were taken from a newborn girl in good health.

This clonotype came up a few times. The rearrangement links TRBV7-2 to TRBJ2-7, with 8 bases that match TRBD1. V gave up 3 bases and J gave up 3 bases; unmatched junction bases: 4. The length of the CDR3 is 14 residues. From germline, CDR1 is SGHTA and CDR2 FQGNSA. The DNA of the CDR3 is TGTGCCAGCAGCTTCGACAGGGGAGGCTACGAGCAGTACTTC. Translated: CASSFDRGGYEQYF.

This clonotype was seen at least ten times. The gene calls are TRBV10-3 and TRBJ2-5; 9 bases line up with TRBD2. The V and J ends lost 2 bases and 2 bases, in that order; junction bases with no gene match: 0. The length of the CDR3 is 14 residues. Germline loops: CDR1 ENHRY, CDR2 SYGVKD. The CDR3 region is CAISEGLAQETQYF. CDR3 DNA: TGTGCCATCAGTGAGGGACTAGCGCAAGAGACCCAGTACTTC.

V usage is TRBV6-6 and J usage is TRBJ2-1; 11 nucleotides line up with TRBD2. Germline trimming cut 7 bases from V and 7 bases from J; bases unmatched to any gene: 3. This CDR3 spans 13 amino acids. Germline assignment: CDR1 MNHNY and CDR2 SVGAGI (reference sequence). The CDR3 nucleotides are TGTGCCAGCAAAAGACTAGCGGGGAATGAGCAGTTCTTC. Translating it yields CASKRLAGNEQFF.

Only a few counts were recorded for this clonotype. The chain carries TRBV7-2 and TRBJ2-1; 8 bases align to TRBD2. Germline values: CDR1 SGHTA, CDR2 FQGNSA. With V trimmed by 1 base and J by 6 bases, 8 bases remained unmatched. This CDR3 has 16 amino acids. CDR3 amino acids: CASSLGPGTRGNEQFF. Here the CDR3 DNA reads TGTGCCAGCAGCTTAGGCCCAGGGACTAGGGGCAATGAGCAGTTCTTC.

The rearrangement links TRBV4-1 to TRBJ1-5; D gene uncertain. Germline V gives CDR1 MGHRA, CDR2 YSYEKL. Trimming stripped 1 base from V and 4 bases from J, with 8 bases between. This CDR3 comprises 14 residues. The CDR3 sequence: CASSQVNMNQPQHF. In nucleotides, the CDR3 is TGCGCCAGCAGCCAAGTAAACATGAATCAGCCCCAGCATTTT.

This clonotype was seen a few times. This chain connects TRBV3-1 to TRBJ2-5, with 7 bases fitting TRBD2. Trimming at V came to 1 base and at J to 5 bases, leaving 10 bases not matched to a gene. The CDR3 length is 16 residues. Per the germline V gene, CDR1 is LGHDT and CDR2 is YNNKEL (reference sequence). The CDR3: CASSQVGGRGPETQYF. CDR3 nucleotide sequence: TGTGCCAGCAGCCAAGTGGGTGGGAGGGGTCCGGAGACCCAGTACTTC.

This clonotype was seen only a few times. This chain uses TRBV11-2 with TRBJ2-1; TRBD1 agrees at 10 bases. J was trimmed by 8 bases and V by 2 bases; bases with no gene match: 3. This CDR3 is built from 14 residues. Germline CDR1 SGHAT, CDR2 FQNNGV. The CDR3: CASSLLTGGDEQFF. The DNA of the CDR3 is TGTGCCAGCAGCTTACTGACAGGGGGCGATGAGCAGTTCTTC.

This clonotype occurred a few times. This sequence joins TRBV4-2 and TRBJ2-3; D may match TRBD1 or TRBD2 (5 bases each). The CDR3 is made up of 16 amino acids. The ends were cut back, 2 bases at V and 4 bases at J, with 16 bases in the middle. Germline CDR1 is LGHNA and CDR2 is YNFKEQ. The CDR3 region is CASSQSGRSRADTQYF. CDR3 coding DNA: TGTGCCAGCAGCCAATCGGGGCGGTCGCGGGCAGATACGCAGTATTTT.

This clonotype came up a few times. The rearrangement uses TRBV6-4 and TRBJ1-6; unclear D gene. Trimming pared 2 bases from V and 12 bases from J, leaving 11 bases between. Germline lookup yields CDR1 MRHNA and CDR2 SNTAGT. This CDR3 has 13 amino acids. CDR3 amino acids: CASSDPLGRPLHF. DNA for the CDR3: TGTGCCAGCAGTGACCCCTTGGGGAGACCCCTCCACTTT.

The V gene is TRBV6-1, the J gene TRBJ1-5; D ambiguous. Germline CDR1 and CDR2: MNHNS and SASEGT. V gave up 0 bases and J gave up 6 bases, with 9 bases separating them. This CDR3 has 14 amino acids. The CDR3 here is CASSEAGYGQPQHF. DNA of the CDR3: TGTGCCAGCAGTGAAGCAGGGTACGGTCAGCCCCAGCATTTT.

In regard to this clonotype: The junction departs from germline at one end; a sequencing error may be responsible. The chain is built from TRBV7-2 and TRBJ1-6, with D possibly TRBD1 on 5 matching bases. Looked up from germline, CDR1 is SGHTA and CDR2 is FQGNSA. The CDR3 sequence is 17 residues long. The CDR3 region has the DNA TGTGCCAGCAGCTTAGCCCCCCCGACAGAGAATAATTCACCCCCCCACTTT. The encoded protein is CASSLAPPTENNSPPHF.

The chain carries TRBV7-9 and TRBJ2-1, with TRBD2 identical over 14 bases. V lost 5 bases and J lost 0; bases outside the gene matches: 9. The CDR3 covers 19 residues. CDR1 and CDR2 (germline): SEHNR, FQNEAQ (reference sequence). Here the CDR3 reads CASSRGLAGGYSSYNEQFF. CDR3 in DNA: TGTGCCAGCAGCCGAGGACTAGCGGGAGGTTACAGCTCCTACAATGAGCAGTTCTTC.

This clonotype was seen a handful of times. The V call is TRBV4-1, the J call TRBJ1-6; D not resolved. Trimming took off 2 bases at V and 5 bases at J, with 7 bases between the two ends. CDR3 length: 14 residues. Germline-derived CDR1 and CDR2 are MGHRA and YSYEKL. CDR3 DNA sequence: TGCGCCAGCAGCCAACGCCTAGATAATTCACCCCTCCACTTT. Amino acids: CASSQRLDNSPLHF.

There are a few counts of this clonotype. The chain carries TRBV12-3 or TRBV12-4 and TRBJ2-7; TRBD1 agrees at 8 bases. The V segment lost 6 bases and the J segment 0 bases; nucleotides outside the gene matches: 13. The length of the CDR3 is 17 residues. CDR3 protein: CASSPRDRKLDSYEQYF. The CDR3 DNA follows: TGTGCCAGCAGCCCCCGGGACAGGAAACTCGACTCCTACGAGCAGTACTTC.

The chain has TRBV4-3 and TRBJ1-1; D is unresolved. This CDR3 has 14 amino acids. Trimming removed 0 bases at V and 3 bases at J, with 8 bases between. Looked up from germline, CDR1 is LGHNA and CDR2 is YSLEER. This CDR3 is CASSQDSRDTEAFF. The CDR3 DNA reads TGCGCCAGCAGCCAAGATTCCCGTGACACTGAAGCTTTCTTT.

This chain joins TRBV5-1 and TRBJ1-1; 7 positions match TRBD1. The junction had 7 bases not matched to a gene; V was cut back by 2 bases and J by 0 bases. Per germline, CDR1 SGHRS and CDR2 YFSETQ. The CDR3 covers 16 residues. CDR3 nucleotides: TGCGCCAGCAGCTTTGGGGGACAGCGGTTGAACACTGAAGCTTTCTTT. Protein sequence: CASSFGGQRLNTEAFF.

V and J are TRBV5-1 and TRBJ2-1; TRBD2 might be the D (5 bases). Germline CDR1 is SGHRS and CDR2 is YFSETQ. The V gene lost 4 bases and the J gene lost 9 bases, with 26 bases spanning the gap. The CDR3 loop spans 17 amino acids. In DNA form, the CDR3 reads TGCGCCAGCAGCAAGATGGCAAGTCTAAGGGAAGAGGGTGAGCAGTTCTTC. The encoded protein is CASSKMASLREEGEQFF.

This clonotype occurred a few times. The chain recombines TRBV6-1 with TRBJ2-7; 12 nucleotides line up with TRBD2. The CDR3 covers 16 residues. V trimming: 5 bases; J trimming: 2 bases; junction bases outside the gene matches: 7. CDR1 and CDR2 (germline): MNHNS, SASEGT. The CDR3 loop is CASSPRLAGDPYEQYF. CDR3 in DNA: TGTGCCAGCAGTCCGCGACTAGCGGGAGACCCCTACGAGCAGTACTTC.

V is TRBV2 and J is TRBJ2-7; D is unclear. Trimming pared 2 bases from V and 3 bases from J, leaving 8 bases between. The CDR3 extends over 13 amino acids. Germline loops: CDR1 SNHLY, CDR2 FYNNEI. The CDR3 reads CASSELIHYEQYF. As DNA, the CDR3 is TGTGCCAGCAGTGAACTGATCCACTACGAGCAGTACTTC. The whole variable domain, filled in from reference TRBV2 and TRBJ2-7, reads EPEVTQTPSHQVTQMGQEVILRCVPISNHLYFYWYRQILGQKVEFLVSFYNNEISEKSEIFDDQFSVERPDGSNFTLKIRSTKLEDSAMYFCASSELIHYEQYFGPGTRLTVT.

This clonotype appeared many times. This chain's CDR3 is CSARTGGGYTF. The CDR3 DNA sequence: TGCAGTGCTAGGACAGGGGGGGGCTACACCTTC. The rearrangement links TRBV20-1 to TRBJ1-2; TRBD1 matches at 9 bases. V shed 3 bases and J 8 bases; nucleotides not matched to a gene: 1. CDR1 is DFQATT, CDR2 SNEGSKA, per germline (reference sequence). The CDR3 consists of 11 residues.

The rearrangement links TRBV6-5 to TRBJ2-1; perhaps TRBD1 as D (6 bases). CDR3 length equals 14 residues. In germline, CDR1 is MNHEY, CDR2 SVGAGI. The V and J ends lost 6 bases and 4 bases respectively, with 13 bases between them. The CDR3 reads CASRYGQRYNEQFF. DNA of the CDR3: TGTGCCAGCAGATACGGACAGCGTTACAATGAGCAGTTCTTC.

V and J are TRBV5-1 and TRBJ1-2; 7 nucleotides agree with TRBD1. V gave up 3 bases and J gave up 2 bases; unmatched junction bases: 4. This CDR3 has 14 residues. Germline CDR1 reads SGHRS; CDR2 reads YFSETQ. The CDR3 coding sequence is TGCGCCAGCAGCTCGGACAGGATCAACTATGGCTACACCTTC. This translates into CASSSDRINYGYTF.